Following are 26 T cell receptor beta chains from one sample sequenced in a study of shared clonotypes between healthy human individuals (dated by TCRdb to the early 2020s). Library preparation was by the immunoSEQ multiplex PCR assay. TCRdb retrieved this table from immuneACCESS and kept in-frame rearrangements only. Not all clones are present; in checked studies, unresolved V genes account for under half, and no reason is known for the remainder. Present in this sample are about 490,000 clones, approximately 79% of which were seen just once. The ten largest clones capture 10% to 15% of the sample. The specimen sequenced was PBMCs. The receptor source for this set is a woman in her forties in good health. Some clones in this sample may be carry-over from other donors' samples.

This clone was seen once. The V call is TRBV7-3, the J call TRBJ1-1; a possible D gene is TRBD1 (6 bases). V was pared by 5 bases and J by 2 bases, with 9 bases between. Germline CDR1 reads SGHTA; CDR2 reads FQGTGA. This CDR3 region has 13 residues. CDR3 DNA: TGTGCCAGCAGCCCGGGACACAACACTGAAGCTTTCTTT. Residues: CASSPGHNTEAFF.

The J gene is TRBJ2-1, the V gene TRBV6-5; D might be TRBD2 (6 bases). This CDR3 is built from 14 residues. Trimming took 8 bases from V and 9 from J, leaving 20 bases between them. CDR1 is MNHEY and CDR2 is SVGAGI in the germline V gene. CDR3 sequence: CASHSGGSSAEQFF. CDR3 DNA: TGTGCCAGCCATAGCGGTGGGTCGTCCGCTGAGCAGTTCTTC.

This chain joins TRBV6-5 and TRBJ2-1; D is ambiguous. The germline gives CDR1 MNHEY, CDR2 SVGAGI. This CDR3 contains 15 residues. Trimming removed 1 base from V and 4 bases from J, with 11 bases in between. CDR3 region: CASSYFFRGYNEQFF. The CDR3 DNA sequence: TGTGCCAGCAGTTACTTCTTCCGAGGTTACAATGAGCAGTTCTTC.

The chain uses TRBV7-3 and TRBJ2-2; D tentatively reads TRBD1 or TRBD2 (5 bases each). Germline V gene lookup returns CDR1 SGHTA and CDR2 FQGTGA. CDR3 length: 15 residues. The V end was cut by 2 bases, the J end by 5 bases, with 12 bases between. CDR3 DNA: TGTGCCAGCAGCTTATTTGGCAGGGAGACCGGGGAGCTGTTTTTT. Translated, it gives CASSLFGRETGELFF.

V is TRBV4-1 and J is TRBJ1-1; tentatively, D is TRBD1 (5 bases). Germline values: CDR1 MGHRA, CDR2 YSYEKL. The CDR3 spans 16 residues. Between the trimmed V and J ends, which lost 1 base and 0 bases, there was a span of 12 bases. CDR3 amino acids: CASSQGQRYMNTEAFF. CDR3 sequence (DNA): TGCGCCAGCAGCCAAGGACAGAGATACATGAACACTGAAGCTTTCTTT.

CDR3 sequence (DNA): TGTGCATGGGGCGGGGGCACATTGAACTATGGCTACACCTTC. Protein sequence: CAWGGGTLNYGYTF. V usage is TRBV30 and J usage is TRBJ1-2; D may be TRBD1 (6 bases). CDR1 is GTSNPN and CDR2 is SVGIG in the germline V gene (reference sequence). The CDR3 length is 14 residues.

J is TRBJ1-5 and V is TRBV18; D perhaps matches TRBD1 (6 bases). The CDR3 is made up of 15 amino acids. Per germline, CDR1 KGHSH and CDR2 LQKENI. V gave up 3 bases and J gave up 7 bases, with 16 bases separating them. CDR3: CASSPEQGPGQPQHF. CDR3 sequence (DNA): TGTGCCAGCTCACCCGAACAGGGTCCTGGCCAGCCCCAGCATTTT.

V gene TRBV10-3 combines with J gene TRBJ1-2; TRBD1 matches at 9 bases. With V trimmed by 4 bases and J by 4 bases, 7 bases remained unmatched. The CDR3 covers 15 residues. Germline V gene lookup returns CDR1 ENHRY and CDR2 SYGVKD. CDR3 residues: CAISGTGGGGYGYTF. CDR3 sequence (DNA): TGTGCCATCAGTGGCACAGGGGGCGGTGGCTATGGCTACACCTTC.

The sample holds one count of this clone. The chain couples TRBV28 to TRBJ2-7, with D perhaps given as TRBD1 or TRBD2 (5 bases each). V was clipped by 8 bases and J by 2 bases, with 10 bases between them. This CDR3 region has 12 residues. Germline loops: CDR1 MDHEN, CDR2 SYDVKM. The CDR3 sequence: CASGDPAYEQYF. For the CDR3, the DNA is TGTGCCAGCGGGGACCCAGCCTACGAGCAGTACTTC.

The CDR3: CASSTPRRGRGEQYF. The CDR3 DNA is TGTGCCAGCAGCACCCCACGGCGCGGGAGGGGCGAGCAGTACTTC. V usage is TRBV7-2 and J usage is TRBJ2-7, with 9 bases that match TRBD2. V shed 5 bases and J 6 bases; nucleotides not matched to a gene: 11. The CDR3 totals 15 residues. Germline V gene data show CDR1 as SGHTA and CDR2 as FQGNSA.

Written as DNA, the CDR3 is TGTGCCAGCAGGCGGACACTTACTTCTAACTATGGCTACACCTTC. Encoded protein: CASRRTLTSNYGYTF. This chain links TRBV27 with TRBJ1-2; tentatively, D is TRBD1 (5 bases). There are 15 residues in the CDR3. V was pared by 6 bases and J by 0 bases, with 14 bases between. In germline, CDR1 is MNHEY, CDR2 SMNVEV (reference sequence).

V and J are TRBV28 and TRBJ1-2; TRBD1 might be the D (6 bases). V gave up 7 bases and J gave up 4 bases, with 16 bases separating them. CDR1 is MDHEN and CDR2 is SYDVKM in the germline V gene. This CDR3 contains 14 residues. The CDR3 loop is CASIKQQGSYGYTF. The CDR3 nucleotides are TGTGCCAGCATCAAGCAACAGGGTTCCTATGGCTACACCTTC.

This clone came up once. The gene calls are TRBV4-2 and TRBJ2-7; 12 positions agree with TRBD2. Germline V gives CDR1 LGHNA, CDR2 YNFKEQ. The V and J ends lost 1 base and 7 bases, in that order; junction bases with no gene match: 8. The CDR3 runs 16 residues. CDR3 DNA: TGTGCCAGCAGCCAAGGGACTAGCGGGACCTTTGGGGAGCAGTACTTC. Encoded protein: CASSQGTSGTFGEQYF.

This clone was detected a few times. This rearrangement joins TRBV4-1 to TRBJ2-3; unclear D gene. The CDR3 spans 15 residues. Germline V gene sequence: CDR1 MGHRA, CDR2 YSYEKL. Trimming pared 4 bases from V and 1 base from J, leaving 12 bases between. CDR3 protein: CASSRPCGGTDTQYF. In DNA, the CDR3 is TGCGCCAGCAGCCGTCCGTGCGGAGGCACAGATACGCAGTATTTT.

This chain uses TRBV4-1 with TRBJ1-2, with D hard to call. The V gene's germline CDR1 is MGHRA and CDR2 YSYEKL. The CDR3 is 14 amino acids. V lost 4 bases to trimming and J lost 6 bases, with 15 bases between them. For the CDR3, the DNA is TGCGCCAGCAGCCTCACGGGGAGTCCGGATGGCTACACCTTC. This encodes CASSLTGSPDGYTF.

For this clone: This specimen includes other DNA sequences encoding the same CDR3. The chain uses TRBV15 and TRBJ2-1; D possibly corresponds to TRBD2 (5 bases). Per the germline V gene, CDR1 is LNHNV and CDR2 is YYDKDF (reference sequence). This CDR3 is built from 16 residues. The germline V and J ends were trimmed by 0 bases and 4 bases, with 13 bases remaining between them. The DNA of the CDR3 is TGTGCCACCAGCAGAGATCCGAGCGGCGGTTACAATGAGCAGTTCTTC. This sequence encodes CATSRDPSGGYNEQFF.

There are a few counts of this clone. The J gene is TRBJ2-5, the V gene TRBV7-2; a possible D gene is TRBD1 (6 bases). This CDR3 has 14 residues. Trimming pared 5 bases from V and 5 bases from J, leaving 15 bases between. CDR1 SGHTA and CDR2 FQGNSA come from the germline V gene. CDR3 protein: CASSPPGAQETQYF. CDR3 DNA: TGTGCCAGCAGCCCGCCAGGGGCCCAGGAGACCCAGTACTTC.

The rearrangement uses TRBV7-9 and TRBJ2-1, with 7 nucleotides matching TRBD1. This CDR3 contains 13 residues. Per the germline V gene, CDR1 is SEHNR and CDR2 is FQNEAQ (reference sequence). J lost 8 bases, V lost 5 bases, and 6 bases had no gene match. CDR3 region: CASSRGQAYEQFF. Written as DNA, the CDR3 is TGTGCCAGCAGCCGCGGACAGGCATATGAGCAGTTCTTC.

In this sample, this clone turned up once. The chain combines TRBV28 with TRBJ1-2, with D unresolved. The V gene's germline CDR1 is MDHEN and CDR2 SYDVKM. This CDR3 has 13 residues. V lost 9 bases, J lost 2 bases, and 13 bases lay in between. CDR3 sequence (DNA): TGTGCCAGTTTTGGGCGGGAGAACTATGGCTACACCTTC. Protein product: CASFGRENYGYTF.

This clone was seen only once. This chain uses TRBV9 with TRBJ1-2; 8 positions match TRBD1. The CDR3 totals 13 residues. Germline values: CDR1 SGDLS, CDR2 YYNGEE. V lost 2 bases, J lost 7 bases, and 4 bases stayed unmatched. For the CDR3, the DNA is TGTGCCAGCAGCGTTGACAGGGGTTCTGGCTACACCTTC. Its protein product is CASSVDRGSGYTF.

For this clone: This likely comes from a read error, as the CDR3 has no conserved phenylalanine or tryptophan at its end. This sequence joins TRBV2 and TRBJ1-1; D might be TRBD1 (5 bases). The CDR3 runs to 13 residues. CDR1 is SNHLY, CDR2 FYNNEI, per germline. CDR3 in amino acids: CASSVGGGTEAFL. CDR3 coding DNA: TGCGCCAGCAGTGTGGGGGGTGGGACTGAAGCTTTCCTT.

There are a few counts of this clone. The chain is built from TRBV4-2 and TRBJ1-1; TRBD1 is a possible D gene (6 bases). Between the trimmed V and J ends, which lost 4 bases and 1 base, there was a span of 10 bases. Germline lookup yields CDR1 LGHNA and CDR2 YNFKEQ. The CDR3 has 14 residues. The DNA for the CDR3 is TGTGCCAGCAGCCCTCGGGACAAGAACACTGAAGCTTTCTTT. It yields the protein CASSPRDKNTEAFF.

This clone has a handful of counts. The chain recombines TRBV7-8 with TRBJ2-3; D gene unclear. Germline V CDR1 and CDR2: SGHVS, FQNEAQ. V was clipped by 5 bases and J by 6 bases, with 9 bases between them. The CDR3 sequence is 12 residues long. CDR3 in DNA: TGTGCCAGCAGCCGACGCAGTGATACGCAGTATTTT. This gives the protein CASSRRSDTQYF.

This clone was counted between two and nine times. V is TRBV19 and J is TRBJ1-5; 9 bases are a match to TRBD1. With V trimmed by 4 bases and J by 2 bases, 6 bases remained unmatched. The CDR3 totals 16 residues. Germline-derived CDR1 and CDR2 are LNHDA and SQIVND (reference sequence). The CDR3 loop reads CASSRAGQGGNQPQHF. CDR3 nucleotides: TGTGCCAGTAGTAGAGCGGGACAGGGCGGCAATCAGCCCCAGCATTTT.

The rearrangement links TRBV4-3 to TRBJ2-4; D gene ambiguous. CDR3 length: 15 residues. The germline V gene encodes CDR1 LGHNA and CDR2 YSLEER. V was cut by 0 bases and J by 0 bases, with 6 bases left in between. The CDR3 loop is CASSQDTVAKNIQYF. The CDR3 DNA follows: TGCGCCAGCAGCCAAGACACCGTAGCCAAAAACATTCAGTACTTC.

V gene TRBV6-5 combines with J gene TRBJ2-5; possible D gene TRBD2, 6 bases. Germline V gene lookup returns CDR1 MNHEY and CDR2 SVGAGI. The CDR3 sequence is 14 residues long. V lost 6 bases to trimming and J lost 4 bases, with 15 bases between them. The CDR3 region has the DNA TGTGCCAGCAGCCTCTTTCAAGCGGGAGAGACCCAGTACTTC. Encoded protein: CASSLFQAGETQYF.